The rows below give T cell receptor beta chains drawn from one sample of a study of T cells after yellow fever vaccination. MiXCR was run by TCRdb on the 5' RACE reads, yielding one entry per CDR3 protein. The sample includes more than 300,000 distinct CDR3 sequences, around 10% of them seen just once. Source: CD4+ T cells sorted from PBMCs, taken 45 days after the yellow fever booster vaccination. The receptors stem from a man in his late teens or twenties who received the YFV17D yellow fever vaccine. Both conserved end residues are part of each CDR3.

CDR3: CASSVGGDTYEQYF
V: TRBV9

CDR3: CASSLVGRRGYGYTF
V: TRBV5-6

CDR3: CASSYSGTGVYGYTF
V: TRBV6-2/TRBV6-3

CDR3: CASSYVLQGDNTEAFF
V: TRBV6-5

CDR3: CASSSPRLAGTQYF
V: TRBV6-6

CDR3: CASSYSLSGGAGTDTQYF
V: TRBV6-2/TRBV6-3

CDR3: CASSHHSVRADTQYF
V: TRBV6-2/TRBV6-3

CDR3: CASSVGPNTGELFF
V: TRBV9

CDR3: CASGHSPYNEQFF
V: TRBV3-2

CDR3: CASSKDAAGTQYF
V: TRBV11-2

CDR3: CASSAGTGGLSDTQYF
V: TRBV5-1